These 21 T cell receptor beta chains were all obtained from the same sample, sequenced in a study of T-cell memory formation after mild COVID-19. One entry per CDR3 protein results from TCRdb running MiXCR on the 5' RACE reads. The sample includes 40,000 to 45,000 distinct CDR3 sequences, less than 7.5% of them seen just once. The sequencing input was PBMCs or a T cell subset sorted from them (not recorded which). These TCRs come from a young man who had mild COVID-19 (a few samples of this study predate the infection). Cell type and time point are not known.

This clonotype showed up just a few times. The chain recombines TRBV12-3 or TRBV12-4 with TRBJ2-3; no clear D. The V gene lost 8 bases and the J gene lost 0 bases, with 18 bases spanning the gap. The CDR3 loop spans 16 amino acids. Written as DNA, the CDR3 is TGTGCCAGCTCTCCCAGTGAGTTTGGGAGCACAGATACGCAGTATTTT. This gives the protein CASSPSEFGSTDTQYF.

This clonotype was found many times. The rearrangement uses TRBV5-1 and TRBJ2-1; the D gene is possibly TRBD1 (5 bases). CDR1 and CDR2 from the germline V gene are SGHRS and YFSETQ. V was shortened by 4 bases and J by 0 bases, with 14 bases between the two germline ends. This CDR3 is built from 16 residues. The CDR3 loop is CASSATGVSSYNEQFF. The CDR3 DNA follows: TGCGCCAGCAGCGCTACAGGAGTAAGCTCCTACAATGAGCAGTTCTTC.

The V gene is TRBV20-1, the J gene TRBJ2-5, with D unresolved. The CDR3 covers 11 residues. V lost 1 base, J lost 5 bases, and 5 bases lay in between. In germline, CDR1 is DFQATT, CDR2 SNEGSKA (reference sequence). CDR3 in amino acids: CSARGPETQYF. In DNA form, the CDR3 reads TGCAGTGCTAGAGGTCCGGAGACCCAGTACTTC.

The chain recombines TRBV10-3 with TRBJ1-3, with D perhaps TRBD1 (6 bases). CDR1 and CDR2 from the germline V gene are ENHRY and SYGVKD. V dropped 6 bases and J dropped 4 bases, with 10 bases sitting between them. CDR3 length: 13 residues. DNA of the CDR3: TGTGCCATCAGACGGACAGACGGAAACACCATATATTTT. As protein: CAIRRTDGNTIYF.

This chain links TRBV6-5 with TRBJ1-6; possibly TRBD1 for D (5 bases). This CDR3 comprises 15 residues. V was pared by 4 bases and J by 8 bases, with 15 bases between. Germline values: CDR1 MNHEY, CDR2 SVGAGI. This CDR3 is CASSFLRDSDSPLHF. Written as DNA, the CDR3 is TGTGCCAGCAGTTTCCTTCGGGACTCAGATTCACCCCTCCACTTT.

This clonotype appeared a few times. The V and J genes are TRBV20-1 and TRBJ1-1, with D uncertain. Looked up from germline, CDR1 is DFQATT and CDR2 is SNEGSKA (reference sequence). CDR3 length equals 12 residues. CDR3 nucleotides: TGCAGCCTTACGGGAGAGCCCCATGAAGCTTTCTTT. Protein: CSLTGEPHEAFF.

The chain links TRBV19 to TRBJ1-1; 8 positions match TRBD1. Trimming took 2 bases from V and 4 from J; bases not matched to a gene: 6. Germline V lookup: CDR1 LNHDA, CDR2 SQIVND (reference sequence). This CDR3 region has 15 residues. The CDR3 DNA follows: TGTGCCAGTAGTATATCGGTAACAGGGGGCACTGAAGCTTTCTTT. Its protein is CASSISVTGGTEAFF.

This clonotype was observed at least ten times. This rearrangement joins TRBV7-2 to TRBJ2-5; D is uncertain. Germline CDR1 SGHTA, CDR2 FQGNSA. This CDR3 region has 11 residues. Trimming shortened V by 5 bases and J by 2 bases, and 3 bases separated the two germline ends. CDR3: CASSEQETQYF. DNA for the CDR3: TGTGCCAGCAGCGAACAAGAGACCCAGTACTTC.

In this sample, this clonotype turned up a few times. CDR3 in DNA: TGTGCCAGCAGCTTAGCCGGGGTCGCAACTAATGAAAAACTGTTTTTT. This sequence encodes CASSLAGVATNEKLFF. V is TRBV7-2 and J is TRBJ1-4; D uncertain. CDR3 length equals 16 residues. Trimming cost V 0 bases and J 0 bases, with 8 bases left between them. Germline-derived CDR1 and CDR2 are SGHTA and FQGNSA.

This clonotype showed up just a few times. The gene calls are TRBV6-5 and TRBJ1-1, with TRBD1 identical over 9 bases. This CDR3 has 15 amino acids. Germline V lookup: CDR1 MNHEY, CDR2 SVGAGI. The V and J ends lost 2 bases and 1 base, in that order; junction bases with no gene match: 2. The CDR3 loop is CASSYDRGSNTEAFF. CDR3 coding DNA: TGTGCCAGCAGTTACGACAGGGGGTCGAACACTGAAGCTTTCTTT.

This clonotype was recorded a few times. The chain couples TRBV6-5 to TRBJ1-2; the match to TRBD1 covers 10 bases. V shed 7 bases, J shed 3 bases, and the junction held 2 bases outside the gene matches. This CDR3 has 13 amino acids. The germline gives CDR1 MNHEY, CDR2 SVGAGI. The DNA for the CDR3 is TGTGCCAGCATCGGGACAGGGGACTATGGCTACACCTTC. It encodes CASIGTGDYGYTF.

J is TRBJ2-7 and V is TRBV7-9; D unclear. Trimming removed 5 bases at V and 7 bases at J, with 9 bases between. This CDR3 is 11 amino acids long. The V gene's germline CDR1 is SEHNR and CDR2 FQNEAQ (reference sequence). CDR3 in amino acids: CASSRYREQYF. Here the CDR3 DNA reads TGTGCCAGCAGCCGATACAGAGAGCAGTACTTC.

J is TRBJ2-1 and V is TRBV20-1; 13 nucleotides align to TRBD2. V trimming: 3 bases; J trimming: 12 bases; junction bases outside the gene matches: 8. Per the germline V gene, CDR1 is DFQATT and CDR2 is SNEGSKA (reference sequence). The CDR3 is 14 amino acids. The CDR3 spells CSARGTSGARSQFF. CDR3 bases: TGCAGTGCTAGGGGGACTAGCGGGGCCCGGTCGCAGTTCTTC.

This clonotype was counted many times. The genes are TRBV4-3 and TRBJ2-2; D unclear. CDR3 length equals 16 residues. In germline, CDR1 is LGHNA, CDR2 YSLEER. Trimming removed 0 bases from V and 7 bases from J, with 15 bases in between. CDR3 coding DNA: TGCGCCAGCAGCCAAGAACCCGTCTGGGGTAGCGGGGAGCTGTTTTTT. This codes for CASSQEPVWGSGELFF.

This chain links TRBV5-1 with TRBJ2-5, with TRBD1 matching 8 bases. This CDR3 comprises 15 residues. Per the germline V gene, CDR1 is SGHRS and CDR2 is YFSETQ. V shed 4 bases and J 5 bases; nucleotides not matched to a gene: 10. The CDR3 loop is CASSPDAGGMETQYF. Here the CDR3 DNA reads TGCGCCAGCAGCCCGGACGCAGGGGGCATGGAGACCCAGTACTTC. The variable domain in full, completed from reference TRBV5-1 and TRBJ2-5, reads KAGVTQTPRYLIKTRGQQVTLSCSPISGHRSVSWYQQTPGQGLQFLFEYFSETQRNKGNFPGRFSGRQFSNSRSEMNVSTLELGDSALYLCASSPDAGGMETQYFGPGTRLLVL.

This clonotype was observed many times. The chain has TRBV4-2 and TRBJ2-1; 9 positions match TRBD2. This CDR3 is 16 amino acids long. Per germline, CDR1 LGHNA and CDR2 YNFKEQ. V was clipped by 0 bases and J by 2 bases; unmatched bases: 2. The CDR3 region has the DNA TGTGCCAGCAGCCAAGACGGCGGGGGGGCCTACAATGAGCAGTTCTTC. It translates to CASSQDGGGAYNEQFF.

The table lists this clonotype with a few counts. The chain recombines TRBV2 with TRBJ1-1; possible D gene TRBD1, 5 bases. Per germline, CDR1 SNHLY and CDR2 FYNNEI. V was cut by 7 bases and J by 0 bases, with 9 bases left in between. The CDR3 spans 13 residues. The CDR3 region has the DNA TGTGCCAGCACCGAGGGGTTGAACACTGAAGCTTTCTTT. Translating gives CASTEGLNTEAFF.

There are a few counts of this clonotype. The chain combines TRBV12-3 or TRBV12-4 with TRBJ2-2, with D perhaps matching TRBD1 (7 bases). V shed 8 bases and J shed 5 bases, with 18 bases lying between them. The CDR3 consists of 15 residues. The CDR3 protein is CASGFDREETGELFF. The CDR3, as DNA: TGTGCCAGCGGATTTGACAGGGAGGAAACCGGGGAGCTGTTTTTT.

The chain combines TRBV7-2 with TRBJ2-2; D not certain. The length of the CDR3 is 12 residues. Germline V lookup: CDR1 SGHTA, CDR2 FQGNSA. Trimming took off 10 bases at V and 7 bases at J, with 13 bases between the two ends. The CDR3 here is CAIALGFGELFF. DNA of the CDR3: TGTGCCATCGCACTGGGGTTCGGGGAGCTGTTTTTT.

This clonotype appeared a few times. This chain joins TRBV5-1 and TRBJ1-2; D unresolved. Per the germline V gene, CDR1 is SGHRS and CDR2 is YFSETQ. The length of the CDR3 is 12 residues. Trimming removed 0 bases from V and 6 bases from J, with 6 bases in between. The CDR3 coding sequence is TGCGCCAGCAGCTTGGCAGGCCATGGCTACACCTTC. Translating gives CASSLAGHGYTF.

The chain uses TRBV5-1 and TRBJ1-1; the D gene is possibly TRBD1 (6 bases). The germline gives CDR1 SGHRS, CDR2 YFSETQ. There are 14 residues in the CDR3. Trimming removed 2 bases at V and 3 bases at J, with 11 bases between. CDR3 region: CASSFSRTDTEAFF. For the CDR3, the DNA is TGCGCCAGCAGCTTCTCTCGGACAGACACTGAAGCTTTCTTT.